Listed here are 28 T cell receptor beta chains from one sample, sequenced in a study of blood T cells in healthy people across ages. Using a J-beta primer mix together with a sample-barcoded 5' primer, a second PCR was run for roughly 6 to 11 cycles. Using its own MiXCR run on the 5' RACE reads, TCRdb lists one record per CDR3 protein. The data contain 750,000 to 950,000 distinct CDR3 sequences, 25% to 30% of them singletons. This sample also belongs to another study, concerning T cells of mothers and their children.

Sequenced input: blood. These receptors all come from a woman in her thirties or forties in good health.

The chain carries TRBV27 and TRBJ2-2; D gene ambiguous. With 3 bases removed from V and 7 bases from J, the gap between germline ends came to 18 bases. The CDR3 covers 16 residues. Per germline, CDR1 MNHEY and CDR2 SMNVEV (reference sequence). The CDR3 nucleotides are TGTGCCAGCAGTTTTAATAGGGCAGCCCCTTTCGGGGAGCTGTTTTTT. Translation: CASSFNRAAPFGELFF.

This clonotype showed up just a few times. This chain links TRBV28 with TRBJ1-5, with TRBD1 identical over 9 bases. This CDR3 region has 15 residues. J was trimmed by 4 bases and V by 10 bases; bases with no gene match: 11. Germline V lookup: CDR1 MDHEN, CDR2 SYDVKM. The CDR3, as DNA: TGTGCCATTCAACCTTTCGGGACAGGGAATCAGCCCCAGCATTTT. Protein product: CAIQPFGTGNQPQHF.

The V call is TRBV27, the J call TRBJ1-2; 9 bases fit TRBD1. Per the germline V gene, CDR1 is MNHEY and CDR2 is SMNVEV (reference sequence). Germline trimming cut 2 bases from V and 3 bases from J; bases unmatched to any gene: 4. The CDR3 totals 15 residues. CDR3 nucleotide sequence: TGTGCCAGCAGTTTAACCGGACAGGGGTACTATGGCTACACCTTC. This gives the protein CASSLTGQGYYGYTF.

This clonotype turned up a few times. The junction does not match germline at one end; this may be a read error. The chain combines TRBV20-1 with TRBJ2-3; D might be TRBD1 or TRBD2, each matching 5 bases. Germline V lookup: CDR1 DFQATT, CDR2 SNEGSKA (reference sequence). The CDR3 has 14 residues. The DNA of the CDR3 is TGCAGTGCTAGATTAGCGTCAGGCACAGGTACGCAGTATTTT. This codes for CSARLASGTGTQYF.

This clonotype was detected ten times or more. The chain employs TRBV5-1 and TRBJ2-7; TRBD1 agrees at 9 bases. The CDR3 is 15 residues long. J was trimmed by 6 bases and V by 4 bases; bases with no gene match: 11. Germline assignment: CDR1 SGHRS and CDR2 YFSETQ. This CDR3 is CASSPSGTGSIEQYF. CDR3 nucleotide sequence: TGCGCCAGCAGCCCCTCCGGGACAGGGAGTATCGAGCAGTACTTC.

This chain uses TRBV12-3 or TRBV12-4 with TRBJ1-1, with D perhaps TRBD1 (5 bases). This CDR3 comprises 14 residues. Trimming pared 7 bases from V and 2 bases from J, leaving 14 bases between. Written as DNA, the CDR3 is TGTGCCAGCACCGACGGAGGGGATAACACTGAAGCTTTCTTT. Its protein product is CASTDGGDNTEAFF.

This clonotype was detected a few times. This chain links TRBV7-2 with TRBJ1-2; no clear D. CDR3 length equals 13 residues. Germline CDR1 and CDR2: SGHTA and FQGNSA. Trimming stripped 3 bases from V and 7 bases from J, with 12 bases between. The CDR3 DNA sequence: TGTGCCAGCAGCTTTCGTCCGCGGCGTGGCTACACCTTC. Amino acids: CASSFRPRRGYTF.

V is TRBV18 and J is TRBJ1-4, with D possibly TRBD1 on 6 matching bases. The CDR3 consists of 19 residues. The ends were cut back, 3 bases at V and 0 bases at J, with 20 bases in the middle. Germline V CDR1 and CDR2: KGHSH, LQKENI. CDR3 sequence: CASSPYGVAGTTTNEKLFF. The CDR3 bases are TGTGCCAGCTCACCTTACGGGGTGGCAGGGACAACAACTAATGAAAAACTGTTTTTT.

The chain links TRBV20-1 to TRBJ2-3; 7 bases line up with TRBD1. This CDR3 region has 13 residues. Germline CDR1 DFQATT, CDR2 SNEGSKA (reference sequence). The V and J ends lost 5 bases and 2 bases, in that order; junction bases with no gene match: 4. This CDR3 reads CSAWDSLTDTQYF. The DNA for the CDR3 is TGCAGTGCTTGGGACAGCCTCACAGATACGCAGTATTTT.

This clonotype was seen ten or more times. The chain is built from TRBV6-1 and TRBJ2-4; TRBD1 is a possible D gene (5 bases). V lost 4 bases, J lost 0 bases, and 13 bases lay in between. The CDR3 has 16 residues. Germline CDR1 and CDR2: MNHNS and SASEGT. The CDR3 here is CASSGQPEVAKNIQYF. The CDR3, as DNA: TGTGCCAGCAGTGGACAGCCAGAAGTAGCCAAAAACATTCAGTACTTC.

CDR3 DNA: TGCGCCAGCAGCCAAGGGTTTAAACTTAATTCACCCCTCCACTTT. This encodes CASSQGFKLNSPLHF. The rearrangement joins TRBV4-3 to TRBJ1-6; the D is unclear. The CDR3 covers 15 residues. Germline V gene lookup returns CDR1 LGHNA and CDR2 YSLEER. V dropped 1 base and J dropped 6 bases, with 10 bases sitting between them.

This clonotype was recorded at least ten times. The chain carries TRBV9 and TRBJ2-5, with D unclear. Germline CDR1 and CDR2: SGDLS and YYNGEE. Trimming shortened V by 0 bases and J by 1 base, and 7 bases separated the two germline ends. This CDR3 contains 14 residues. The CDR3 nucleotides are TGTGCCAGCAGCGTAGAAGTGGGCCAAGAGACCCAGTACTTC. Translating it yields CASSVEVGQETQYF.

The table lists this clonotype with a few counts. The gene calls are TRBV2 and TRBJ2-7; tentatively, D is TRBD2 (5 bases). V was cut by 7 bases and J by 0 bases, with 13 bases left in between. The CDR3 has 14 amino acids. From germline, CDR1 is SNHLY and CDR2 FYNNEI. The DNA of the CDR3 is TGTGCCAGCACTGGGAGCAGCGGCTCCTACGAGCAGTACTTC. This sequence encodes CASTGSSGSYEQYF.

With regard to this clonotype: A much larger clone sits a single nucleotide away, making a read error possible. This rearrangement joins TRBV15 to TRBJ2-4, with D perhaps TRBD1 (5 bases). Deletions cut 1 base from V and 13 bases from J, with 14 bases between. From germline, CDR1 is LNHNV and CDR2 YYDKDF (reference sequence). CDR3 length equals 13 residues. This CDR3 reads CATSRVVQDQQYF. CDR3 nucleotides: TGTGCCACCAGCAGAGTGGTACAGGACCAGCAGTACTTC.

This chain joins TRBV4-2 and TRBJ2-7, with D hard to call. The V end was cut by 4 bases, the J end by 0 bases, with 10 bases between. Germline V gene data show CDR1 as LGHNA and CDR2 as YNFKEQ. The CDR3 contains 14 residues. For the CDR3, the DNA is TGTGCCAGCAGCCCGCAGGAATACTCCTACGAGCAGTACTTC. This encodes CASSPQEYSYEQYF.

This clonotype showed up many times. The chain links TRBV6-1 to TRBJ1-2; 10 nucleotides line up with TRBD1. Germline CDR1 is MNHNS and CDR2 is SASEGT. The ends lost 7 bases at V and 6 bases at J; junction bases unmatched: 8. This CDR3 region has 14 residues. This chain's CDR3 is CASIRTDRGDGYTF. The CDR3 bases are TGTGCCAGCATCCGGACGGACAGGGGGGATGGCTACACCTTC.

This clonotype came up many times. V usage is TRBV10-2 and J usage is TRBJ2-5; either TRBD1 or TRBD2 may supply D (5 bases each). Per germline, CDR1 WSHSY and CDR2 SAAADI. With 6 bases removed from V and 2 bases from J, the gap between germline ends came to 16 bases. The CDR3 length is 15 residues. The DNA for the CDR3 is TGCGCCAGCAGGGCCGGGGCAGCGCTACAAGAGACCCAGTACTTC. Amino acid sequence: CASRAGAALQETQYF.

This clonotype has more than one count but fewer than ten. An end of the junction does not agree with germline; a read error may underlie this. The chain links TRBV5-1 to TRBJ2-5; TRBD2 matches 9 bases. The length of the CDR3 is 17 residues. From germline, CDR1 is SGHRS and CDR2 YFSETQ. The CDR3 region is CTSSSNVRGGAQETQYF. CDR3 sequence (DNA): TGCACCAGCAGCTCAAACGTACGCGGGGGGGCCCAGGAGACCCAGTACTTC.

This clonotype was detected a few times. The CDR3 DNA is TGTGCCAGCAGCGTAGAGGACTTCAGCCCCTCTGGAAACACCATATATTTT. This gives the protein CASSVEDFSPSGNTIYF. The chain joins TRBV9 to TRBJ1-3; D call uncertain. The V gene's germline CDR1 is SGDLS and CDR2 YYNGEE. Trimming cost V 0 bases and J 0 bases, with 13 bases left between them. This CDR3 contains 17 residues.

The chain combines TRBV6-5 with TRBJ1-1, with D possibly matching TRBD1 (5 bases). V gave up 7 bases and J gave up 5 bases, with 14 bases separating them. The CDR3 runs to 13 residues. Germline CDR1 and CDR2: MNHEY and SVGAGI. CDR3 residues: CASIEGWGTEAFF. The CDR3 nucleotides read TGTGCCAGCATTGAGGGGTGGGGTACTGAAGCTTTCTTT.

Note on this clonotype: A much larger clone is a single base away; this may be a read error. This chain uses TRBV6-5 with TRBJ2-1; 8 bases agree with TRBD2. From germline, CDR1 is MNHEY and CDR2 SVGAGI. This CDR3 region has 17 residues. The CDR3 region has the DNA TGTGCCAGCAGTACCCGACTAGCGAGTGTCTCCTACGATGAGCAGTTCTTC. Its translation is CASSTRLASVSYDEQFF.

The V and J genes are TRBV7-9 and TRBJ2-5, with D possibly matching TRBD2 (7 bases). V gave up 5 bases and J gave up 13 bases, with 29 bases separating them. Germline lookup yields CDR1 SEHNR and CDR2 FQNEAQ (reference sequence). This CDR3 contains 16 residues. The CDR3 nucleotides read TGTGCCAGCAGCCCCCGGAGGGGGGGCTACTTAGGGGAGCGGTACTTC. It translates to CASSPRRGGYLGERYF.

The chain carries TRBV4-2 and TRBJ2-2, with no clear D. Trimming removed 7 bases from V and 5 bases from J, with 5 bases in between. The CDR3 is 11 residues long. Germline V lookup: CDR1 LGHNA, CDR2 YNFKEQ. The CDR3 region has the DNA TGTGCCAGCACCATTACCGGGGAGCTGTTTTTT. Translated: CASTITGELFF.

The chain joins TRBV5-1 to TRBJ1-1; 7 nucleotides line up with TRBD1. This CDR3 region has 16 residues. Germline V lookup: CDR1 SGHRS, CDR2 YFSETQ. The trim removed 3 bases at V and 0 bases at J, leaving 8 bases unmatched. CDR3 sequence (DNA): TGCGCCAGCAGCTCGGAACCGGGACAGATGAACACTGAAGCTTTCTTT. It translates to CASSSEPGQMNTEAFF.

This chain connects TRBV12-3 or TRBV12-4 to TRBJ1-1, with 8 bases fitting TRBD1. This CDR3 has 16 amino acids. The V and J ends lost 7 bases and 0 bases, in that order; junction bases with no gene match: 10. The CDR3 is CASTPTGTGMNTEAFF. The CDR3 region has the DNA TGTGCCAGCACCCCGACCGGGACAGGCATGAACACTGAAGCTTTCTTT.

This clonotype was counted at least ten times. The chain links TRBV29-1 to TRBJ2-7; unclear D gene. V was pared by 6 bases and J by 2 bases, with 11 bases between. Germline V gives CDR1 SQVTM, CDR2 ANQGSEA. CDR3 length: 12 residues. This CDR3 reads CSVLGRTYEQYF. Written as DNA, the CDR3 is TGCAGCGTCTTAGGACGGACCTACGAGCAGTACTTC.

The chain carries TRBV19 and TRBJ1-2, with TRBD1 identical over 8 bases. V was pared by 4 bases and J by 6 bases, with 7 bases of the junction left unmatched. CDR3 size: 14 residues. Per germline, CDR1 LNHDA and CDR2 SQIVND (reference sequence). The CDR3 coding sequence is TGTGCCAGTAGTAGCCGACAGGGGATTCATGGCTACACCTTC. This encodes CASSSRQGIHGYTF.

In its sample, this clonotype was seen a few times. The chain has TRBV6-6 and TRBJ1-5; TRBD1 is a possible D gene (5 bases). In germline, CDR1 is MNHNY, CDR2 SVGAGI (reference sequence). V was pared by 0 bases and J by 7 bases, with 13 bases between. This CDR3 is built from 15 residues. CDR3 sequence reads: CASSYSESRGQPQHF. The CDR3 nucleotides read TGTGCCAGCAGTTACTCGGAGTCACGGGGGCAGCCCCAGCATTTT.